One and the same sample provided the 26 T cell receptor beta chains below, sequenced in a study of blood T cell repertoires in COVID-19 (dated by TCRdb to 2018 to 2020). Preparation of the library involved the immunoSEQ multiplex PCR assay. TCRdb retrieved this table from immuneACCESS and kept in-frame rearrangements only. Not all clones are present; in checked studies, unresolved V genes account for under half, and no reason is known for the remainder. The sample profile shows fewer than 85,000 clones; roughly three quarters of them were found once. 2% to 2.5% of the sample belongs to the ten largest clones. Sequenced sample: peripheral blood. The receptors come from a man aged 65-85 years with COVID-19, enrolled during active disease.

This chain connects TRBV5-1 to TRBJ2-7; 7 positions agree with TRBD1. This CDR3 is 12 amino acids long. Germline-derived CDR1 and CDR2 are SGHRS and YFSETQ. V dropped 3 bases and J dropped 4; count of bases not matched to a gene: 1. CDR3 sequence reads: CASSSGQYEQYF. The DNA of the CDR3 is TGCGCCAGCAGCTCGGGACAGTACGAGCAGTACTTC.

This chain joins TRBV9 and TRBJ1-2, with D uncertain. Trimming removed 3 bases from V and 0 bases from J, with 12 bases in between. Germline V CDR1 and CDR2: SGDLS, YYNGEE. This CDR3 region has 15 residues. In DNA form, the CDR3 reads TGTGCCAGCAGCGACCCCCGGGAGGCTAACTATGGCTACACCTTC. It codes for CASSDPREANYGYTF.

This clone turned up a few times. The rearrangement joins TRBV7-3 to TRBJ2-7, with TRBD2 matching 8 bases. The CDR3 length is 15 residues. CDR1 is SGHTA and CDR2 is FQGTGA in the germline V gene. V lost 5 bases to trimming and J lost 2 bases; unmatched junction nucleotides: 8. CDR3 nucleotides: TGTGCCAGCAGCGCCACTAGCGGAATGGCCTACGAGCAGTACTTC. Translated, it gives CASSATSGMAYEQYF.

This clone has at least ten counts. The rearrangement joins TRBV12-3 or TRBV12-4 to TRBJ1-1; D not resolved. CDR3 length: 13 amino acids. The germline V and J ends were trimmed by 4 bases and 4 bases, with 10 bases remaining between them. The CDR3 region has the DNA TGTGCCAGCAGTTCGTCGAGGAGCACTGAAGCTTTCTTT. As protein: CASSSSRSTEAFF.

This rearrangement joins TRBV27 to TRBJ1-5; TRBD1 might be the D (5 bases). The germline gives CDR1 MNHEY, CDR2 SMNVEV (reference sequence). The CDR3 covers 18 residues. The V gene lost 0 bases and the J gene lost 1 base, with 16 bases spanning the gap. The CDR3 DNA follows: TGTGCCAGCAGTTTATCGGCGTGGGGCGGGGTGAGCAATCAGCCCCAGCATTTT. It is translated as CASSLSAWGGVSNQPQHF.

V gene TRBV19 combines with J gene TRBJ1-1; 7 bases line up with TRBD1. This CDR3 spans 14 amino acids. V lost 6 bases to trimming and J lost 1 base; unmatched junction nucleotides: 5. Per germline, CDR1 LNHDA and CDR2 SQIVND (reference sequence). In DNA, the CDR3 is TGTGCCAGTAGGCTCCGACAGGGGAACACTGAAGCTTTCTTT. The encoded protein is CASRLRQGNTEAFF.

The chain recombines TRBV7-3 with TRBJ1-6; 12 nucleotides line up with TRBD1. Unmatched junction bases numbered 3, after V lost 5 bases and J lost 10 bases. The length of the CDR3 is 14 residues. In germline, CDR1 is SGHTA, CDR2 FQGTGA. The CDR3: CASSPGTGGSPLHF. DNA for the CDR3: TGTGCCAGCAGCCCTGGGACAGGGGGCTCACCCCTCCACTTT.

This clone turned up a few times. The chain recombines TRBV11-2 with TRBJ1-6; D perhaps matches TRBD1 (6 bases). The length of the CDR3 is 15 residues. Trimming shortened V by 5 bases and J by 7 bases, and 15 bases separated the two germline ends. The V gene's germline CDR1 is SGHAT and CDR2 FQNNGV. CDR3 bases: TGTGCCAGCAGCAAACAGGGACGGGGAAATTCACCCCTCCACTTT. Encoded protein: CASSKQGRGNSPLHF.

V and J are TRBV4-2 and TRBJ2-1; TRBD1 agrees at 7 bases. Germline V gene data show CDR1 as LGHNA and CDR2 as YNFKEQ. The CDR3 has 15 amino acids. J gave up 1 base and V 11 bases, and 11 bases lay outside the gene matches. The CDR3 DNA follows: TGTGCCGGGGACCCCGGGACAGTGTCCTACAATGAGCAGTTCTTC. It is translated as CAGDPGTVSYNEQFF.

This chain links TRBV7-2 with TRBJ2-1; TRBD2 might be the D (5 bases). V shed 5 bases and J shed 3 bases, with 11 bases lying between them. The CDR3 consists of 14 residues. CDR1 and CDR2 from the germline V gene are SGHTA and FQGNSA. The CDR3 protein is CASSPYGDYNEQFF. In DNA form, the CDR3 reads TGTGCCAGCAGCCCCTACGGGGACTACAATGAGCAGTTCTTC. The complete variable domain, with remaining parts taken from reference TRBV7-2 and TRBJ2-1, reads GAGVSQSPSNKVTEKGKDVELRCDPISGHTALYWYRQSLGQGLEFLIYFQGNSAPDKSGLPSDRFSAERTGGSVSTLTIQRTQQEDSAVYLCASSPYGDYNEQFFGPGTRLTVL.

The chain uses TRBV9 and TRBJ2-3; D gene ambiguous. V was shortened by 10 bases and J by 2 bases, with 14 bases between the two germline ends. The CDR3 sequence is 13 residues long. CDR1 is SGDLS, CDR2 YYNGEE, per germline. The CDR3 coding sequence is TGTGCCTCCTCCCCCCAGGTCACAGATACGCAGTATTTT. This gives the protein CASSPQVTDTQYF.

V is TRBV6-5 and J is TRBJ1-2; D uncertain. Germline assignment: CDR1 MNHEY and CDR2 SVGAGI. Trimming stripped 2 bases from V and 5 bases from J, with 12 bases between. This CDR3 region has 14 residues. In DNA form, the CDR3 reads TGTGCCAGCAGTTACGAGGGATCACAGTATGGCTACACCTTC. Translating it yields CASSYEGSQYGYTF.

CDR3 sequence reads: CASSAPGTGPEQYF. As DNA, the CDR3 is TGTGCCAGTAGTGCCCCCGGGACAGGGCCCGAGCAGTACTTC. V gene TRBV19 combines with J gene TRBJ2-7, with 9 bases that match TRBD1. The CDR3 has 14 residues. With 5 bases clipped from V and 6 bases from J, the junction kept 8 bases outside the gene matches. Germline V CDR1 and CDR2: LNHDA, SQIVND (reference sequence).

The chain has TRBV7-9 and TRBJ2-2, with 13 nucleotides matching TRBD2. The V gene's germline CDR1 is SEHNR and CDR2 FQNEAQ (reference sequence). Unmatched junction bases numbered 3, after V lost 5 bases and J lost 6 bases. The CDR3 spans 15 residues. The CDR3 is CASSRGLAGAGELFF. In nucleotides, the CDR3 is TGTGCCAGCAGCAGAGGACTAGCGGGGGCCGGGGAGCTGTTTTTT.

This chain links TRBV6-4 with TRBJ1-4, with D possibly TRBD1 on 6 matching bases. The CDR3 runs to 15 residues. In germline, CDR1 is MRHNA, CDR2 SNTAGT. V lost 3 bases and J lost 2, with 10 bases in between. The CDR3 DNA follows: TGTGCCAGCAGTGATTGTGGGGGCACTAATGAAAAACTGTTTTTT. Translation gives CASSDCGGTNEKLFF.

This chain links TRBV28 with TRBJ1-2, with 7 bases matching TRBD1. The CDR3 is 13 residues long. Germline assignment: CDR1 MDHEN and CDR2 SYDVKM. V lost 5 bases, J lost 4 bases, and 4 bases stayed unmatched. The CDR3 coding sequence is TGTGCCAGCAGTAAACGGGACAGCTATGGCTACACCTTC. Protein product: CASSKRDSYGYTF.

A single count supports this clone. This may be a read error, as it is one base from a much larger clone. Other DNA sequences in the same sample also yield this CDR3. The V gene is TRBV27, the J gene TRBJ1-2; 9 bases agree with TRBD1. CDR1 and CDR2 (germline): MNHEY, SMNVEV (reference sequence). The V and J ends lost 6 bases and 4 bases, in that order; junction bases with no gene match: 3. The CDR3 is 13 residues long. The CDR3 protein is CASSPGQGYGYTF. CDR3 bases: TGTGCCAGCAGCCCGGGACAGGGCTATGGCTACACCTTC.

This chain uses TRBV7-6 with TRBJ1-2; 8 nucleotides align to TRBD1. This CDR3 is 15 amino acids long. The V gene end was trimmed by 5 bases and the J gene end by 4 bases; junction bases not matched to a gene: 9. Germline loops: CDR1 SGHVS, CDR2 FNYEAQ. The CDR3 spells CASSPGQGLGYGYTF. In DNA, the CDR3 is TGTGCCAGCAGCCCCGGACAGGGATTGGGCTATGGCTACACCTTC.

CDR3 loop: CASSWDRPNYNEQFF. CDR3 nucleotide sequence: TGTGCCAGCAGTTGGGACAGGCCCAACTACAATGAGCAGTTCTTC. The V call is TRBV5-5, the J call TRBJ2-1; TRBD1 matches 8 bases. V was clipped by 5 bases and J by 3 bases; unmatched bases: 7. Germline assignment: CDR1 SGHKS and CDR2 YYEKEE (reference sequence). This CDR3 comprises 15 residues.

The chain carries TRBV28 and TRBJ1-3; the match to TRBD1 covers 8 bases. The V segment lost 4 bases and the J segment 8 bases; nucleotides outside the gene matches: 7. The CDR3 runs to 14 residues. Germline assignment: CDR1 MDHEN and CDR2 SYDVKM. As DNA, the CDR3 is TGTGCCAGCAGTTCGCGACAGGGGATATACACCATATATTTT. Encoded protein: CASSSRQGIYTIYF. The whole variable domain, remainder taken from reference TRBV28 and TRBJ1-3, is DVKVTQSSRYLVKRTGEKVFLECVQDMDHENMFWYRQDPGLGLRLIYFSYDVKMKEKGDIPEGYSVSREKKERFSLILESASTNQTSMYLCASSSRQGIYTIYFGEGSWLTVV.

The genes are TRBV4-2 and TRBJ2-1; a weak D match, TRBD1 (5 bases). The CDR3 sequence is 16 residues long. CDR1 LGHNA and CDR2 YNFKEQ come from the germline V gene. The ends were cut back, 0 bases at V and 3 bases at J, with 12 bases in the middle. CDR3 sequence reads: CASSQDRAQVYNEQFF. The CDR3 coding sequence is TGTGCCAGCAGCCAAGATCGGGCACAGGTCTACAATGAGCAGTTCTTC.

This clone was recorded a few times. The chain is built from TRBV12-3 or TRBV12-4 and TRBJ2-5; no clear D. Trimming left V 5 bases short and J 7 bases short, with 14 bases between. This CDR3 region has 13 residues. In nucleotides, the CDR3 is TGTGCCAGCAGTCCGACCGCCCCAGGGACCCAGTACTTC. The encoded protein is CASSPTAPGTQYF.

CDR3 DNA: TGTGCCAGTAGTATTCGGTACGGGACTAGCGGGAGGGGGGGTTACAATGAGCAGTTCTTC. It encodes CASSIRYGTSGRGGYNEQFF. The chain employs TRBV19 and TRBJ2-1; 16 positions agree with TRBD2. Germline V CDR1 and CDR2: LNHDA, SQIVND (reference sequence). The CDR3 covers 20 residues. V dropped 3 bases and J dropped 4; count of bases not matched to a gene: 12.

The table lists this clone with a few counts. J is TRBJ1-1 and V is TRBV9; D may be TRBD1 (6 bases). V was clipped by 0 bases and J by 4 bases, with 13 bases between them. Looked up from germline, CDR1 is SGDLS and CDR2 is YYNGEE. This CDR3 region has 15 residues. CDR3 loop: CASSVVRGAGTEAFF. CDR3 bases: TGTGCCAGCAGCGTAGTCCGGGGGGCGGGCACTGAAGCTTTCTTT.

CDR3 in amino acids: CASGQGFTDTQYF. In DNA, the CDR3 is TGCGCCAGCGGCCAGGGGTTCACAGATACGCAGTATTTT. The J gene is TRBJ2-3, the V gene TRBV5-1; weak D call: TRBD1 (6 bases). CDR3 length: 13 residues. V was cut by 7 bases and J by 2 bases, with 11 bases left in between. Germline CDR1 reads SGHRS; CDR2 reads YFSETQ.

The sample holds one count of this clone. The CDR3 loop is CASTYTGGGYGYTF. The CDR3, as DNA: TGTGCCAGCACTTACACAGGGGGCGGCTATGGCTACACCTTC. V usage is TRBV28 and J usage is TRBJ1-2, with 9 bases matching TRBD1. The CDR3 covers 14 residues. Germline V CDR1 and CDR2: MDHEN, SYDVKM. Unmatched junction bases numbered 7, after V lost 7 bases and J lost 4 bases.